This entry concerns a single T cell receptor beta chain. Sequencing used immunoSEQ multiplex PCR; TCRdb keeps in-frame clones, though not all of them. The sample holds roughly 110,000 clones, roughly 80% seen once. The data stem from a study of blood T cell repertoires in COVID-19. The CDR3 length is 15 residues. J was trimmed by 5 bases and V by 6 bases; bases with no gene match: 10. Germline CDR1 MNHEY, CDR2 SVGAGI. The TCR sequence derives from a woman aged 55-70 years with acute or convalescent COVID-19. Sample: peripheral blood. This rearrangement joins TRBV6-5 to TRBJ2-5; TRBD1 aligns across 9 bases. CDR3 nucleotide sequence: TGTGCCAGCAGCCCGTCGGGACAGGGCTGGGAGACCCAGTACTTC. Translating gives CASSPSGQGWETQYF.